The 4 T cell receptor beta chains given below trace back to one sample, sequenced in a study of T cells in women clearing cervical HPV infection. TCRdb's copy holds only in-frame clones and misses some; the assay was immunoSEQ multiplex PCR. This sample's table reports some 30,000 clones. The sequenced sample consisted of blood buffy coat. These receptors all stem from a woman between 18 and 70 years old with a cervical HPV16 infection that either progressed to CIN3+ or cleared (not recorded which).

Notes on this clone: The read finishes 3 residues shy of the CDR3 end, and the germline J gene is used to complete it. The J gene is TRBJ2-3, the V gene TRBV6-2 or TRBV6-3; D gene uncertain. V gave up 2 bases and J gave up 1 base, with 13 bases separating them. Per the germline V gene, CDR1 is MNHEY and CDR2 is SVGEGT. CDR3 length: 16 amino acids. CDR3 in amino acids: CASSYPPGFGTDTQYF. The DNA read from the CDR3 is TGTGCCAGCAGTTACCCCCCCGGGTTTGGCACAGATACG.

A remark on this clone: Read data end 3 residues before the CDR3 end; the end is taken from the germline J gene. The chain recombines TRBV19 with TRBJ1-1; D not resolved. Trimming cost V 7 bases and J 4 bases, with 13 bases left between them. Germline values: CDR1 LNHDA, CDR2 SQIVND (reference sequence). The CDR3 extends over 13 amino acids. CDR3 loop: CASTLYLSTEAFF. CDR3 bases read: TGTGCCAGTACCCTCTACTTGAGCACTGAA.

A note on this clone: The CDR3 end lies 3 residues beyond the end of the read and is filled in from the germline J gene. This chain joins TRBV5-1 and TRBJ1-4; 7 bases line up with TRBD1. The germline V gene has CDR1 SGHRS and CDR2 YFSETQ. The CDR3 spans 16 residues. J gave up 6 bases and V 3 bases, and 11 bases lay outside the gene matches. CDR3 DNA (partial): TGCGCCAGCAGCTCCCGCCGACAGGGAGGATATGAAAAA. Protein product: CASSSRRQGGYEK. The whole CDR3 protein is CASSSRRQGGYEKLFF.

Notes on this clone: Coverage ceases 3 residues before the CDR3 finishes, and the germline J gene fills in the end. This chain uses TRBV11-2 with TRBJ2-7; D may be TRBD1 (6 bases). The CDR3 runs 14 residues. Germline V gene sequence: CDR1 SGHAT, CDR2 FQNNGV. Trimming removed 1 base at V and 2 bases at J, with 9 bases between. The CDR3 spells CASSLGQATYEQYF. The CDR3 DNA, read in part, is TGTGCCAGCAGCTTAGGACAGGCTACCTACGAG.